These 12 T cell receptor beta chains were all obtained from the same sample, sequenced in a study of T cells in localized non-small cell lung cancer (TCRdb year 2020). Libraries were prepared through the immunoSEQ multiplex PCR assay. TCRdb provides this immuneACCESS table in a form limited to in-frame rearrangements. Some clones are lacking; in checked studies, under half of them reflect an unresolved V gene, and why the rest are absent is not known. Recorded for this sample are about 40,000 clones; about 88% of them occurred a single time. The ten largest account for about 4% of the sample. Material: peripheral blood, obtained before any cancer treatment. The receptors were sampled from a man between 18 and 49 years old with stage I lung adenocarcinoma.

The CDR3 spells CASSLDGTRAGGTQYF. The CDR3 nucleotides are TGTGCCAGCAGCTTGGATGGGACTAGGGCGGGCGGGACCCAGTACTTC. This sequence joins TRBV5-4 and TRBJ2-5; 8 bases align to TRBD2. V lost 0 bases and J lost 7; bases outside the gene matches: 11. CDR3 size: 16 residues. Germline V lookup: CDR1 SGHNT, CDR2 YYREEE (reference sequence).

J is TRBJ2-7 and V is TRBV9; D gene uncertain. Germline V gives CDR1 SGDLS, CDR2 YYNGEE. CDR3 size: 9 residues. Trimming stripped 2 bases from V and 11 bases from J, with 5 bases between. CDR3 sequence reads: CASSVLEYF. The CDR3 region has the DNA TGTGCCAGCAGCGTTTTGGAGTACTTC.

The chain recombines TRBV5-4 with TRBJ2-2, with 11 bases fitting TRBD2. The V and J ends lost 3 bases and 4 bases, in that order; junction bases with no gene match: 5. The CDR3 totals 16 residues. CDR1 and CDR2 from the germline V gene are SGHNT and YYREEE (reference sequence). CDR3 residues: CASSSLAGGFTGELFF. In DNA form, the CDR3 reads TGTGCCAGCAGCTCCCTAGCGGGGGGATTCACCGGGGAGCTGTTTTTT.

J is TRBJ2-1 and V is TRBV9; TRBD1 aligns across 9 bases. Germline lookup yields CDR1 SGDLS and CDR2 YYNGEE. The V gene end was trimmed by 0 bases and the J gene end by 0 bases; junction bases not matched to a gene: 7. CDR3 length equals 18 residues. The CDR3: CASSVEQGAGASYNEQFF. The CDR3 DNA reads TGTGCCAGCAGCGTAGAACAGGGGGCCGGGGCCTCCTACAATGAGCAGTTCTTC.

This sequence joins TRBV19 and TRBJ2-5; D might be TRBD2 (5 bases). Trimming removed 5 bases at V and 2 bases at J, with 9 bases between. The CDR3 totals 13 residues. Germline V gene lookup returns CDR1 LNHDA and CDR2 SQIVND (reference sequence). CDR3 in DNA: TGTGCCAGTAGTCGGACTGGTCAAGAGACCCAGTACTTC. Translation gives CASSRTGQETQYF.

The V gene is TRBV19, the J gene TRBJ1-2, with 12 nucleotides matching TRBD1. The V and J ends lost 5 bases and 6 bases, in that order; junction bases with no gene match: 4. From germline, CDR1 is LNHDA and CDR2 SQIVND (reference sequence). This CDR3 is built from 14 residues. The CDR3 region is CASSRDRGRDGYTF. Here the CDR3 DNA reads TGTGCCAGTAGTCGGGACAGGGGGCGAGATGGCTACACCTTC.

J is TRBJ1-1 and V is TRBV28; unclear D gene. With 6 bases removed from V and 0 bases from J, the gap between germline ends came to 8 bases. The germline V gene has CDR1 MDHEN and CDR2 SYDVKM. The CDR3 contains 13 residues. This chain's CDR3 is CASRTSMNTEAFF. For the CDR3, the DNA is TGTGCCAGCAGAACAAGTATGAACACTGAAGCTTTCTTT.

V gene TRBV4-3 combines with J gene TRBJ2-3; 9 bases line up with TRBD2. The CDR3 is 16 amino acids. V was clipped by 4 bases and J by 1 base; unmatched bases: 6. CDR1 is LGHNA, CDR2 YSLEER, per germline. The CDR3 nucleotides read TGCGCCAGCAGCCCTACGACTAGCGGAGGCACAGATACGCAGTATTTT. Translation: CASSPTTSGGTDTQYF.

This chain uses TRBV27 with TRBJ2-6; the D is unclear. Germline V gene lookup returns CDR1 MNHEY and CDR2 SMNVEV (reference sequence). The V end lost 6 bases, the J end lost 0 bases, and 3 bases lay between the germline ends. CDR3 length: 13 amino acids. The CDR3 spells CASRDSGANVLTF. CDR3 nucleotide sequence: TGTGCCAGCAGGGACTCTGGGGCCAACGTCCTGACTTTC.

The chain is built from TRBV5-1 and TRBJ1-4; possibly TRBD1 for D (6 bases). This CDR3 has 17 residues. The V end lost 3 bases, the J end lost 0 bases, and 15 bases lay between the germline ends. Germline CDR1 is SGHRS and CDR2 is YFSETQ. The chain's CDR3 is CASSWTVFGATNEKLFF. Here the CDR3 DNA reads TGCGCCAGCAGCTGGACAGTATTCGGTGCAACTAATGAAAAACTGTTTTTT.

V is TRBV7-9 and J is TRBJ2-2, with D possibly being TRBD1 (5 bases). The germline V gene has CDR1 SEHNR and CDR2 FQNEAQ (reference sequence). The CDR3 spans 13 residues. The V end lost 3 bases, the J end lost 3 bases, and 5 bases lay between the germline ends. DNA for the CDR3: TGTGCCAGCAGCTTCAGGGACACCGGGGAGCTGTTTTTT. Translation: CASSFRDTGELFF.

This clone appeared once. The CDR3 spells CASSPGQFNYGYTF. CDR3 coding DNA: TGTGCCAGCAGCCCTGGACAGTTTAACTATGGCTACACCTTC. This chain uses TRBV4-2 with TRBJ1-2; tentatively, D is TRBD1 (6 bases). There are 14 residues in the CDR3. The ends were cut back, 4 bases at V and 1 base at J, with 10 bases in the middle. The germline V gene has CDR1 LGHNA and CDR2 YNFKEQ.